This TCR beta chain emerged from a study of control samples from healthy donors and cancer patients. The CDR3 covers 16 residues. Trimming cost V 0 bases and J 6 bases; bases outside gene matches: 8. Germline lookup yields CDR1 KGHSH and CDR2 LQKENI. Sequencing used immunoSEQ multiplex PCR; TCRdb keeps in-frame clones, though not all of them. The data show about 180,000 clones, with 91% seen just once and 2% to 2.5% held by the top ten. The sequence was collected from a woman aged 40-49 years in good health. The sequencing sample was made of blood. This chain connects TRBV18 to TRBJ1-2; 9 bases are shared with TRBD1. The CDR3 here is CASSPPRDRATNGYTF. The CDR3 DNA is TGTGCCAGCTCACCACCCAGGGACAGGGCTACTAATGGCTACACCTTC. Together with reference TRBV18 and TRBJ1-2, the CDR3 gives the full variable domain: NAGVMQNPRHLVRRRGQEARLRCSPMKGHSHVYWYRQLPEEGLKFMVYLQKENIIDESGMPKERFSAEFPKEGPSILRIQQVVRGDSAAYFCASSPPRDRATNGYTFGSGTRLTVV.